The TCR beta chain described here comes from a study of blood T cell repertoires in COVID-19. Repertoires were generated with immunoSEQ multiplex PCR, while TCRdb's copy carries only in-frame clones and drops some. This sample has about 220,000 clones, with 84% found just once. CDR3 length equals 11 residues. The ends were cut back, 3 bases at V and 6 bases at J, with 2 bases in the middle. Germline CDR1 MDHEN, CDR2 SYDVKM. Sequencing input: PBMCs or T cells enriched from blood (not recorded which). The chain carries TRBV28 and TRBJ2-2; D call uncertain. This receptor was identified in a middle-aged woman who had recovered from COVID-19. This CDR3 is CASSFSGELFF. In DNA, the CDR3 is TGTGCCAGCAGTTTCTCCGGGGAGCTGTTTTTT.